Sequencing of this T cell receptor (beta chain) was carried out in a study of cytomegalovirus exposure and HLA in healthy donors. Study conclusions and caveats: Reports state that TCR beta sequences accurately predicted most subjects' HLA-A and HLA-B alleles. The presence/absence work took it that sequencing depth was about the same across donors. Being productive about 87% or about 30% of the time was typical of most TCR beta V segments in an earlier analysis.

A word on this clone: Its antigen is not identified.

Vbeta (60) and Jbeta (13) primers were used in the PCR. Repertoires were generated with immunoSEQ multiplex PCR, while TCRdb's copy carries only in-frame clones and drops some. Seen here are over 100,000 clones, roughly 78% observed once, and the top ten hold roughly 3.3%. Despite likely unrecorded immune exposures, the donors were nominally healthy at the time of sampling. This clonotype originated in a woman under 40 in good health and CMV-seropositive. Sequenced: PBMCs.

The CDR3 DNA follows: TGTGCCAGCAGCCCGCACAGGGGTCAGCCCCAGCATTTT. Residues: CASSPHRGQPQHF. J is TRBJ1-5 and V is TRBV7-2; 7 positions match TRBD1. The junction had 4 bases not matched to a gene; V was cut back by 5 bases and J by 6 bases. The CDR3 sequence is 13 residues long. The V gene's germline CDR1 is SGHTA and CDR2 FQGNSA.